This entry lists 28 T cell receptor beta chains sequenced from one sample in a study of blood T cell repertoires in COVID-19. Profiled with immunoSEQ multiplex PCR; TCRdb holds only in-frame clones, not every one. The profile shows about 88,000 clones, roughly nine tenths of them singletons. The sample consisted of peripheral blood. All receptors come from a woman aged 55-75 years with COVID-19, enrolled during active disease.

The CDR3 here is CASREDRDTSTSYEQYF. CDR3 sequence (DNA): TGTGCCAGCCGCGAAGACAGGGATACTTCCACTTCCTACGAGCAGTACTTC. The chain employs TRBV6-4 and TRBJ2-7; TRBD1 matches 7 bases. Losses at the gene ends were 8 bases for V and 1 base for J; bases not matched to a gene: 17. Germline V gives CDR1 MRHNA, CDR2 SNTAGT. CDR3 length: 17 residues.

J is TRBJ2-3 and V is TRBV29-1, with TRBD2 matching over 10 bases. The V segment lost 2 bases and the J segment 1 base; nucleotides outside the gene matches: 3. Looked up from germline, CDR1 is SQVTM and CDR2 is ANQGSEA. This CDR3 region has 15 residues. The CDR3, as DNA: TGCAGCGTTGAATCCCTAGCGGGAGGCACAGATACGCAGTATTTT. Its protein product is CSVESLAGGTDTQYF.

In its sample, this clone was seen a few times. The chain joins TRBV29-1 to TRBJ2-1; 8 bases map to TRBD1. There are 15 residues in the CDR3. Germline lookup yields CDR1 SQVTM and CDR2 ANQGSEA. The J segment lost 0 bases and the V segment lost 6 bases, leaving 7 bases of the junction unmatched. The CDR3 spells CSVGGQASSYNEQFF. The CDR3 bases are TGCAGCGTGGGGGGACAGGCCAGCTCCTACAATGAGCAGTTCTTC.

The chain joins TRBV3-1 (or the pseudogene TRBV3-2) to TRBJ2-1, with D uncertain. Germline V gene lookup returns CDR1 LGHDT and CDR2 YNNKEL (reference sequence). This CDR3 is built from 14 residues. V was pared by 0 bases and J by 2 bases, with 5 bases between. As DNA, the CDR3 is TGTGCCAGCAGCCAAGATTGGCCCTACAATGAGCAGTTCTTC. It translates to CASSQDWPYNEQFF.

The rearrangement uses TRBV14 and TRBJ2-1, with D perhaps matching TRBD1 (5 bases). V gave up 1 base and J gave up 7 bases, with 17 bases separating them. This CDR3 is built from 16 residues. Germline CDR1 is SGHDN and CDR2 is FVKESK. CDR3 residues: CASSQGQGFVENEQFF. CDR3 sequence (DNA): TGTGCCAGCAGCCAAGGCCAGGGATTCGTGGAGAATGAGCAGTTCTTC.

This sequence joins TRBV30 and TRBJ1-4; D not certain. V lost 0 bases and J 6 bases, leaving 11 bases between the germline ends. The CDR3 has 14 amino acids. Looked up from germline, CDR1 is GTSNPN and CDR2 is SVGIG (reference sequence). CDR3 amino acids: CAWSVGGGDEKLFF. The CDR3 DNA follows: TGTGCCTGGAGTGTAGGTGGCGGGGATGAAAAACTGTTTTTT.

The rearrangement joins TRBV5-1 to TRBJ1-2; 7 bases align to TRBD1. With 4 bases clipped from V and 5 bases from J, the junction kept 8 bases outside the gene matches. The length of the CDR3 is 14 residues. Germline CDR1 reads SGHRS; CDR2 reads YFSETQ. This CDR3 reads CASSNDRATYGYTF. The DNA for the CDR3 is TGCGCCAGCAGCAACGACAGGGCTACTTATGGCTACACCTTC.

The V gene is TRBV30, the J gene TRBJ1-2; a possible D gene is TRBD1 (5 bases). There are 13 residues in the CDR3. V was trimmed by 5 bases and J by 2 bases, leaving 12 bases between them. Germline values: CDR1 GTSNPN, CDR2 SVGIG (reference sequence). CDR3 DNA: TGTGCCTGGGGAGGACATACCAACTATGGCTACACCTTC. It is translated as CAWGGHTNYGYTF.

This chain uses TRBV5-1 with TRBJ2-7, with a possible D match to TRBD2 (6 bases). The V and J ends lost 4 bases and 6 bases respectively, with 17 bases between them. The germline V gene encodes CDR1 SGHRS and CDR2 YFSETQ. The CDR3 sequence is 14 residues long. CDR3 protein: CASSAWAGLGEQYF. In nucleotides, the CDR3 is TGCGCCAGCAGCGCTTGGGCGGGGTTGGGCGAGCAGTACTTC.

This sequence joins TRBV6-2 or TRBV6-3 and TRBJ2-5; possible D gene TRBD2, 6 bases. In germline, CDR1 is MNHEY, CDR2 SVGEGT. With 0 bases removed from V and 5 bases from J, the gap between germline ends came to 13 bases. CDR3 length: 15 amino acids. For the CDR3, the DNA is TGTGCCAGCAGTTACTCTGGGGGGTGGCGGGAGACCCAGTACTTC. Residues: CASSYSGGWRETQYF.

The CDR3 sequence is CASSLAEDRALQETQYF. The CDR3 coding sequence is TGTGCCAGCAGCTTAGCCGAGGACAGGGCCCTCCAAGAGACCCAGTACTTC. The chain combines TRBV28 with TRBJ2-5, with 8 positions matching TRBD1. The junction had 13 bases not matched to a gene; V was cut back by 6 bases and J by 1 base. There are 17 residues in the CDR3. Germline lookup yields CDR1 MDHEN and CDR2 SYDVKM.

CDR3 in DNA: TGCAGCGCCAAACTAGCGGGGGGGCGTACCGGGGAGCTGTTTTTT. Encoded protein: CSAKLAGGRTGELFF. The chain joins TRBV29-1 to TRBJ2-2; TRBD2 matches 13 bases. V dropped 7 bases and J dropped 5; count of bases not matched to a gene: 7. The CDR3 length is 15 residues. Germline V gene lookup returns CDR1 SQVTM and CDR2 ANQGSEA.

This clone showed up just a few times. This rearrangement joins TRBV7-8 to TRBJ2-7; tentative D call: TRBD1 (6 bases). The CDR3 consists of 15 residues. V was shortened by 5 bases and J by 6 bases, with 20 bases between the two germline ends. From germline, CDR1 is SGHVS and CDR2 FQNEAQ. DNA for the CDR3: TGTGCCAGCAGCATCCTCAACCCAGGGGTCGGCGAGCAGTACTTC. Its protein product is CASSILNPGVGEQYF.

The rearrangement links TRBV9 to TRBJ2-1; 12 nucleotides line up with TRBD2. CDR3 length equals 15 residues. With 3 bases clipped from V and 7 bases from J, the junction kept 5 bases outside the gene matches. The germline CDR1 and CDR2 sequences are SGDLS and YYNGEE. The CDR3 nucleotides read TGTGCCAGCAGCGACCTAGCGGGGGGGCGAAATGAGCAGTTCTTC. Translated: CASSDLAGGRNEQFF.

This clone was detected only once. The genes are TRBV5-6 and TRBJ1-2, with 8 bases identical to TRBD1. CDR3 length equals 14 residues. CDR1 and CDR2 (germline): SGHDT, YYEEEE. The V gene end was trimmed by 4 bases and the J gene end by 6 bases; junction bases not matched to a gene: 8. CDR3 sequence: CASSGGWDRHGYTF. CDR3 DNA sequence: TGTGCCAGCAGCGGGGGCTGGGACAGGCATGGCTACACCTTC.

This rearrangement joins TRBV7-9 to TRBJ1-1, with D hard to call. Germline V CDR1 and CDR2: SEHNR, FQNEAQ (reference sequence). There are 14 residues in the CDR3. The ends were cut back, 5 bases at V and 1 base at J, with 11 bases in the middle. The CDR3 region is CASSTLGSNTEAFF. DNA of the CDR3: TGTGCCAGCAGCACCCTTGGCTCGAACACTGAAGCTTTCTTT.

This clone has a single count. CDR3 protein: CASSQGSGQETQYF. The CDR3 nucleotides are TGTGCCAGCAGCCAGGGTAGCGGCCAAGAGACCCAGTACTTC. The chain is built from TRBV4-2 and TRBJ2-5; possible D gene TRBD2, 6 bases. Germline assignment: CDR1 LGHNA and CDR2 YNFKEQ. The CDR3 runs 14 residues. Between the trimmed V and J ends, which lost 3 bases and 1 base, there was a span of 9 bases.

V usage is TRBV5-1 and J usage is TRBJ2-5; 8 bases agree with TRBD2. V shed 2 bases, J shed 2 bases, and the junction held 8 bases outside the gene matches. CDR1 is SGHRS and CDR2 is YFSETQ in the germline V gene. CDR3 length: 16 residues. In DNA form, the CDR3 reads TGCGCCAGCAGCTTCACCGGGACTAGGGGACAAGAGACCCAGTACTTC. Protein: CASSFTGTRGQETQYF.

V and J are TRBV30 and TRBJ2-4, with 9 bases fitting TRBD1. Per the germline V gene, CDR1 is GTSNPN and CDR2 is SVGIG (reference sequence). The junction had 8 bases not matched to a gene; V was cut back by 3 bases and J by 8 bases. The CDR3 consists of 14 residues. In DNA form, the CDR3 reads TGTGCCTGGAGCGGGGACAGGGTAATCGACATTCAGTACTTC. Its protein product is CAWSGDRVIDIQYF. Filled out from reference TRBV30 and TRBJ2-4, the complete variable domain reads SQTIHQWPATLVQPVGSPLSLECTVEGTSNPNLYWYRQAAGRGLQLLFYSVGIGQISSEVPQNLSASRPQDRQFILSSKKLLLSDSGFYLCAWSGDRVIDIQYFGAGTRLSVL.

V and J are TRBV5-5 and TRBJ1-6; no reliable D call. The V gene's germline CDR1 is SGHKS and CDR2 YYEKEE (reference sequence). The CDR3 has 18 residues. V lost 4 bases to trimming and J lost 7 bases, with 24 bases between them. This CDR3 is CASSALSVSNVPNSPLHF. In DNA, the CDR3 is TGTGCCAGCAGCGCATTGAGTGTCTCCAATGTGCCAAATTCACCCCTCCACTTT.

This chain links TRBV5-4 with TRBJ1-5, with 8 bases matching TRBD1. Germline assignment: CDR1 SGHNT and CDR2 YYREEE (reference sequence). The CDR3 is made up of 16 amino acids. The V segment lost 1 base and the J segment 4 bases; nucleotides outside the gene matches: 7. DNA for the CDR3: TGTGCCAGCAGCTTGTCCGGGACAGGCCAAAATCAGCCCCAGCATTTT. Its translation: CASSLSGTGQNQPQHF.

The chain couples TRBV10-3 to TRBJ2-7; no clear D. The CDR3 length is 14 residues. Trimming removed 0 bases from V and 5 bases from J, with 11 bases in between. Germline V gene data show CDR1 as ENHRY and CDR2 as SYGVKD. The CDR3 here is CAISESSLSNEQYF. The CDR3 nucleotides read TGTGCCATCAGTGAGTCGAGTTTGAGCAACGAGCAGTACTTC.

J is TRBJ2-3 and V is TRBV6-6; TRBD1 aligns across 8 bases. Trimming took 0 bases from V and 6 from J; bases not matched to a gene: 2. Looked up from germline, CDR1 is MNHNY and CDR2 is SVGAGI (reference sequence). The CDR3 has 14 amino acids. This chain's CDR3 is CASSYSTGDDTQYF. In nucleotides, the CDR3 is TGTGCCAGCAGTTACTCGACAGGGGACGATACGCAGTATTTT.

This clone was picked up a small number of times. The chain uses TRBV30 and TRBJ1-1; weak D call: TRBD1 (6 bases). Germline V gene lookup returns CDR1 GTSNPN and CDR2 SVGIG (reference sequence). With 4 bases removed from V and 0 bases from J, the gap between germline ends came to 15 bases. The CDR3 has 15 residues. The CDR3 sequence: CAWTQGGFMNTEAFF. CDR3 coding DNA: TGTGCCTGGACCCAAGGGGGTTTCATGAACACTGAAGCTTTCTTT.

The chain uses TRBV2 and TRBJ2-7; possible D gene TRBD2, 6 bases. The germline V and J ends were trimmed by 9 bases and 0 bases, with 9 bases remaining between them. The CDR3 is 12 residues long. CDR1 and CDR2 from the germline V gene are SNHLY and FYNNEI. CDR3 in amino acids: CASSGLSYEQYF. As DNA, the CDR3 is TGTGCCAGTAGCGGTCTCTCCTACGAGCAGTACTTC.

The chain employs TRBV24-1 and TRBJ2-7, with 8 bases aligning to TRBD1. Germline V gene lookup returns CDR1 KGHDR and CDR2 SFDVKD. Trimming cost V 5 bases and J 4 bases; bases outside gene matches: 0. This CDR3 spans 12 amino acids. The CDR3 region is CATSGQGYEQYF. The CDR3 region has the DNA TGTGCCACCAGTGGACAGGGGTACGAGCAGTACTTC.

V is TRBV21-1 and J is TRBJ1-2; the table assigns TRBD1, which was not confirmed against the DNA. TRBV21-1 is marked as a pseudogene. CDR3 length equals 13 residues. The CDR3 region has the DNA TGTGCCCGCGACAGGGGGATAATCTATGGCTACACCTTC. Translated: CARDRGIIYGYTF.

This clone has just a few counts. V usage is TRBV7-2 and J usage is TRBJ1-1, with D perhaps matching TRBD1 (6 bases). Germline V gene sequence: CDR1 SGHTA, CDR2 FQGNSA. The CDR3 is 13 residues long. V lost 5 bases to trimming and J lost 7 bases, with 14 bases between them. The CDR3 DNA follows: TGTGCCAGCAGCAGGGCAGGGGTGGGTGAAGCTTTCTTT. Translating gives CASSRAGVGEAFF. Looking up the rest from reference TRBV7-2 and TRBJ1-1 gives the full variable domain: GAGVSQSPSNKVTEKGKDVELRCDPISGHTALYWYRQSLGQGLEFLIYFQGNSAPDKSGLPSDRFSAERTGGSVSTLTIQRTQQEDSAVYLCASSRAGVGEAFFGQGTRLTVV.